The 10 T cell receptor beta chains reported below all come from one sample, sequenced in a study of PD-L1 blockade in urothelial cancer. The repertoire was sequenced with immunoSEQ multiplex PCR; TCRdb's copy has only in-frame clones and lacks some. Among 45,000 to 50,000 clones listed, more than 80% were seen once. Stated time point: peripheral blood 6 weeks after treatment start. The material was PBMCs, obtained around atezolizumab (anti-PD-L1) treatment. These receptors originate from a man aged 65-85 years with urothelial cancer.

The V call is TRBV5-4, the J call TRBJ2-5; the D gene is possibly TRBD2 (5 bases). CDR1 and CDR2 from the germline V gene are SGHNT and YYREEE (reference sequence). The CDR3 sequence is 13 residues long. V was trimmed by 0 bases and J by 3 bases, leaving 6 bases between them. CDR3 region: CASSLEGEETQYF. In DNA, the CDR3 is TGTGCCAGCAGCTTGGAGGGAGAAGAGACCCAGTACTTC. Full variable domain (outside the CDR3, taken from reference TRBV5-4 and TRBJ2-5): ETGVTQSPTHLIKTRGQQVTLRCSSQSGHNTVSWYQQALGQGPQFIFQYYREEENGRGNFPPRFSGLQFPNYSSELNVNALELDDSALYLCASSLEGEETQYFGPGTRLLVL.

The chain has TRBV5-1 and TRBJ2-7, with D possibly being TRBD1 (6 bases). Trimming shortened V by 2 bases and J by 2 bases, and 14 bases separated the two germline ends. CDR1 is SGHRS and CDR2 is YFSETQ in the germline V gene. The CDR3 consists of 15 residues. In nucleotides, the CDR3 is TGCGCCAGCAGCTTAGCACAGGGCATTCCCTACGAGCAGTACTTC. Its protein product is CASSLAQGIPYEQYF.

This chain links TRBV28 with TRBJ2-7, with a possible D match to TRBD1 (5 bases). Trimming shortened V by 5 bases and J by 4 bases, and 9 bases separated the two germline ends. This CDR3 is built from 12 residues. CDR1 MDHEN and CDR2 SYDVKM come from the germline V gene. CDR3 nucleotide sequence: TGTGCCAGCAGTACGACAGTTTACGAGCAGTACTTC. It specifies CASSTTVYEQYF.

This clone was detected only a few times. This rearrangement joins TRBV5-1 to TRBJ2-3; 9 nucleotides match TRBD2. The CDR3 sequence is 16 residues long. Germline-derived CDR1 and CDR2 are SGHRS and YFSETQ. Unmatched junction bases numbered 8, after V lost 1 base and J lost 5 bases. The CDR3 DNA reads as TGCGCCAGCAGCTTGACGGGCGGGAGGGCCGTAGATACGCAGTATTTT. The encoded protein is CASSLTGGRAVDTQYF.

The chain recombines TRBV28 with TRBJ2-5, with D possibly TRBD2 on 5 matching bases. Per the germline V gene, CDR1 is MDHEN and CDR2 is SYDVKM. This CDR3 is 15 amino acids long. Between the trimmed V and J ends, which lost 8 bases and 5 bases, there was a span of 21 bases. The CDR3 DNA follows: TGTGCCAGCCAAGGTTGGACTTATCAAATGGAGACCCAGTACTTC. Its protein product is CASQGWTYQMETQYF.

The chain links TRBV27 to TRBJ2-3; unclear D gene. CDR3 length: 14 residues. Per germline, CDR1 MNHEY and CDR2 SMNVEV (reference sequence). V lost 6 bases and J lost 2, with 12 bases in between. For the CDR3, the DNA is TGTGCCAGCAGCCCCTTTCTTTCCACAGATACGCAGTATTTT. It yields the protein CASSPFLSTDTQYF.

This chain connects TRBV19 to TRBJ2-2; 10 bases match TRBD2. CDR1 is LNHDA and CDR2 is SQIVND in the germline V gene (reference sequence). After removal of 7 bases from V and 5 bases from J, the junction contained 7 bases not matched to a gene. This CDR3 contains 15 residues. The CDR3 region is CASIKGLAWTGELFF. The CDR3, as DNA: TGTGCCAGTATTAAGGGACTAGCGTGGACCGGGGAGCTGTTTTTT.

This clone was recorded only once. This chain uses TRBV2 with TRBJ2-2, with 9 positions matching TRBD2. The CDR3 totals 14 residues. Per germline, CDR1 SNHLY and CDR2 FYNNEI. J lost 4 bases, V lost 8 bases, and 5 bases had no gene match. The CDR3 region is CASLVLAGTGELFF. DNA of the CDR3: TGTGCCAGCTTAGTACTAGCGGGCACCGGGGAGCTGTTTTTT.

The chain joins TRBV28 to TRBJ1-5, with 11 bases aligning to TRBD1. Germline V CDR1 and CDR2: MDHEN, SYDVKM. With 7 bases clipped from V and 6 bases from J, the junction kept 5 bases outside the gene matches. The CDR3 is 14 residues long. CDR3 amino acids: CASIRTGGSQPQHF. CDR3 nucleotides: TGTGCCAGCATTCGGACAGGGGGCAGTCAGCCCCAGCATTTT.

CDR3 in amino acids: CASSQESVSLATPQHF. For the CDR3, the DNA is TGTGCCAGCAGCCAAGAGTCCGTCAGTCTAGCGACGCCCCAGCATTTT. The chain is built from TRBV5-5 and TRBJ1-5; D gene unclear. Germline V gene sequence: CDR1 SGHKS, CDR2 YYEKEE (reference sequence). Trimming cost V 4 bases and J 9 bases, with 23 bases left between them. The CDR3 has 16 residues.